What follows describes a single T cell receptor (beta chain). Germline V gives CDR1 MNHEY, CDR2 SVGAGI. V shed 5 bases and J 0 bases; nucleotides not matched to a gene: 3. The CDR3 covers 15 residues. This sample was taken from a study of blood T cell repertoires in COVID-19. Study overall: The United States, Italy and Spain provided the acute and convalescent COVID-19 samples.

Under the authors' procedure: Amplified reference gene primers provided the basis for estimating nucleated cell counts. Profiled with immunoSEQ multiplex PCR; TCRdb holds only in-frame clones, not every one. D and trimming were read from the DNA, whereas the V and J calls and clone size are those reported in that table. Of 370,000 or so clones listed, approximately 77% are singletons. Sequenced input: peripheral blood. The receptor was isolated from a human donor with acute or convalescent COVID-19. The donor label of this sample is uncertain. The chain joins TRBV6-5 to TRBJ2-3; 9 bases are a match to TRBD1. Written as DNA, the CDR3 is TGTGCCAGCAGTCGGACAGGGGCTAGCACAGATACGCAGTATTTT. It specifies CASSRTGASTDTQYF.